This TCR beta chain was obtained from a study of blood T cell repertoires in COVID-19. Study in general: Italy, Spain and the United States were the sources of the convalescent and acute COVID-19 samples. In each case, the material was cDNA or gDNA derived from T cells, B-cell-depleted T cells, or PBMCs.

Authors' methods: By means of reference gene primer amplification, nucleated cell counts were estimated. TCRdb keeps only in-frame clones here, not all; method: immunoSEQ multiplex PCR. V, J and clone size reflect that table, while D and trimming were determined from the DNA. The sample lists about 74,000 clones; around 90% were seen once. The V end lost 5 bases, the J end lost 0 bases, and 8 bases lay between the germline ends. This CDR3 has 14 amino acids. Germline V CDR1 and CDR2: MNHEY, SMNVEV (reference sequence). The sample comprised peripheral blood. The chain uses TRBV27 and TRBJ2-1; D uncertain. The origin of this receptor is an elderly woman with acute or convalescent COVID-19. The CDR3 coding sequence is TGTGCCAGCAGTACCGCGAGCTCCTACAATGAGCAGTTCTTC. Translating it yields CASSTASSYNEQFF.